Each of the 23 T cell receptor beta chains below was sequenced from the same sample in a study of cytomegalovirus exposure and HLA in healthy donors. The PCR made use of 60 Vbeta and 13 Jbeta primers. Sequencing used immunoSEQ multiplex PCR; TCRdb keeps in-frame clones, though not all of them. This table holds about 200,000 clones, roughly three quarters found once. Sequencing was done on a sample of PBMCs. These receptors all come from a male donor in good health and CMV-seropositive.

This clone was detected only a few times. CDR3 DNA sequence: TGCAGCGGCAGAACGGGAGAAGAGACCCAGTACTTC. Amino acids: CSGRTGEETQYF. The J gene is TRBJ2-5, the V gene TRBV29-1; D is possibly TRBD2 (6 bases). Trimming cost V 7 bases and J 3 bases, with 12 bases left between them. The CDR3 spans 12 residues. CDR1 SQVTM and CDR2 ANQGSEA come from the germline V gene.

The CDR3 DNA sequence: TGTGCCAGCAGTTACCCCCAGGGGAACACTGAAGCTTTCTTT. Residues: CASSYPQGNTEAFF. This chain uses TRBV28 with TRBJ1-1, with D possibly TRBD1 on 5 matching bases. Trimming removed 4 bases from V and 1 base from J, with 10 bases in between. CDR1 is MDHEN and CDR2 is SYDVKM in the germline V gene. This CDR3 contains 14 residues. Combining the CDR3 with reference TRBV28 and TRBJ1-1 gives the whole variable domain DVKVTQSSRYLVKRTGEKVFLECVQDMDHENMFWYRQDPGLGLRLIYFSYDVKMKEKGDIPEGYSVSREKKERFSLILESASTNQTSMYLCASSYPQGNTEAFFGQGTRLTVV.

J is TRBJ2-1 and V is TRBV7-3, with D perhaps matching TRBD2 (6 bases). The germline V gene has CDR1 SGHTA and CDR2 FQGTGA. V lost 4 bases to trimming and J lost 2 bases, with 18 bases between them. This CDR3 spans 17 amino acids. The CDR3 reads CASSSVEHGSPYNEQFF. The CDR3 DNA sequence: TGTGCCAGCAGCTCAGTCGAGCACGGGAGCCCCTACAATGAGCAGTTCTTC.

This rearrangement joins TRBV28 to TRBJ2-5; 7 bases are a match to TRBD2. V was pared by 6 bases and J by 2 bases, with 6 bases of the junction left unmatched. This CDR3 is 14 amino acids long. CDR1 and CDR2 (germline): MDHEN, SYDVKM. The CDR3 coding sequence is TGTGCCAGCAGAACCTGGGACTATCAAGAGACCCAGTACTTC. This gives the protein CASRTWDYQETQYF.

The gene calls are TRBV4-1 and TRBJ1-5; 7 nucleotides line up with TRBD1. The CDR3 totals 16 residues. V dropped 0 bases and J dropped 7; count of bases not matched to a gene: 9. Per germline, CDR1 MGHRA and CDR2 YSYEKL. The CDR3 protein is CASSQEGSGTEQPQHF. In DNA form, the CDR3 reads TGCGCCAGCAGCCAAGAGGGGTCCGGGACAGAGCAGCCCCAGCATTTT.

V usage is TRBV19 and J usage is TRBJ2-1; 10 nucleotides agree with TRBD1. This CDR3 has 17 residues. Germline assignment: CDR1 LNHDA and CDR2 SQIVND (reference sequence). With V trimmed by 7 bases and J by 10 bases, 19 bases remained unmatched. The CDR3 loop reads CASTMKRGTGALSEQFF. CDR3 coding DNA: TGTGCCAGTACCATGAAAAGAGGGACAGGGGCCCTTAGCGAGCAGTTCTTC.

The sample holds one count of this clone. This sequence joins TRBV9 and TRBJ1-1; unclear D gene. V lost 3 bases, J lost 3 bases, and 15 bases lay in between. The CDR3 loop spans 15 amino acids. CDR1 and CDR2 from the germline V gene are SGDLS and YYNGEE. As DNA, the CDR3 is TGTGCCAGCAGCGGCGGGCCACTACCACACACTGAAGCTTTCTTT. This translates into CASSGGPLPHTEAFF.

The V gene is TRBV6-1, the J gene TRBJ1-1, with 7 positions matching TRBD1. Germline CDR1 reads MNHNS; CDR2 reads SASEGT. The CDR3 extends over 14 amino acids. V shed 6 bases, J shed 1 base, and the junction held 5 bases outside the gene matches. Here the CDR3 reads CASRSQGTNTEAFF. As DNA, the CDR3 is TGTGCCAGCAGGTCACAGGGGACGAACACTGAAGCTTTCTTT.

This clone was seen a few times. This rearrangement joins TRBV5-4 to TRBJ2-1; 7 positions match TRBD2. The CDR3 extends over 14 amino acids. V shed 0 bases and J 8 bases; nucleotides not matched to a gene: 5. Germline CDR1 reads SGHNT; CDR2 reads YYREEE (reference sequence). This CDR3 reads CASSLGTSLDEQFF. The CDR3 DNA reads as TGTGCCAGCAGCTTGGGGACTAGTCTCGATGAGCAGTTCTTC.

The rearrangement uses TRBV28 and TRBJ1-3, with TRBD1 identical over 7 bases. V shed 5 bases, J shed 0 bases, and the junction held 4 bases outside the gene matches. CDR1 and CDR2 from the germline V gene are MDHEN and SYDVKM. This CDR3 region has 15 residues. CDR3 DNA sequence: TGTGCCAGCAGTGGACAGGCGCACTCTGGAAACACCATATATTTT. This translates into CASSGQAHSGNTIYF. Drawing the rest from reference TRBV28 and TRBJ1-3, the complete variable domain is DVKVTQSSRYLVKRTGEKVFLECVQDMDHENMFWYRQDPGLGLRLIYFSYDVKMKEKGDIPEGYSVSREKKERFSLILESASTNQTSMYLCASSGQAHSGNTIYFGEGSWLTVV.

This sequence joins TRBV7-6 and TRBJ2-2, with D perhaps TRBD1 (5 bases). Germline-derived CDR1 and CDR2 are SGHVS and FNYEAQ. This CDR3 is built from 16 residues. V lost 2 bases and J lost 3, with 13 bases in between. This chain's CDR3 is CASSLRLTEYTGELFF. CDR3 bases: TGTGCCAGCAGCTTACGTTTGACAGAGTACACCGGGGAGCTGTTTTTT. The whole variable domain, remainder taken from reference TRBV7-6 and TRBJ2-2, is GAGVSQSPRYKVTKRGQDVALRCDPISGHVSLYWYRQALGQGPEFLTYFNYEAQQDKSGLPNDRFSAERPEGSISTLTIQRTEQRDSAMYRCASSLRLTEYTGELFFGEGSRLTVL.

This chain connects TRBV7-3 to TRBJ1-2; a weak D match, TRBD1 (5 bases). Germline lookup yields CDR1 SGHTA and CDR2 FQGTGA. V gave up 8 bases and J gave up 7 bases, with 11 bases separating them. This CDR3 is 11 amino acids long. CDR3 loop: CASGRGAGYTF. For the CDR3, the DNA is TGTGCCAGCGGGCGGGGCGCTGGCTACACCTTC.

V gene TRBV27 combines with J gene TRBJ2-3, with D possibly being TRBD2 (6 bases). CDR1 is MNHEY and CDR2 is SMNVEV in the germline V gene (reference sequence). V shed 2 bases and J shed 2 bases, with 11 bases lying between them. The CDR3 is 15 amino acids. In nucleotides, the CDR3 is TGTGCCAGCAGTTTAAAGGGACTTTCCACAGATACGCAGTATTTT. Its translation: CASSLKGLSTDTQYF.

The J gene is TRBJ2-2, the V gene TRBV9; D might be TRBD2 (6 bases). The V end was cut by 5 bases, the J end by 12 bases, with 20 bases between. This CDR3 region has 14 residues. Germline CDR1 reads SGDLS; CDR2 reads YYNGEE. This chain's CDR3 is CASSDTSIPYKLFF. CDR3 bases: TGTGCCAGCAGTGATACTAGCATCCCTTATAAGCTGTTTTTT.

The V gene is TRBV4-2, the J gene TRBJ2-2, with 9 nucleotides matching TRBD1. The CDR3 consists of 17 residues. Germline CDR1 reads LGHNA; CDR2 reads YNFKEQ. With 1 base clipped from V and 7 bases from J, the junction kept 10 bases outside the gene matches. The CDR3 bases are TGTGCCAGCAGCCAAGGGCCGGGACAGGGAGCGGGCGGGGAGCTGTTTTTT. This codes for CASSQGPGQGAGGELFF.

CDR3 loop: CASSLITGSGANVLTF. CDR3 nucleotides: TGTGCCAGCAGCTTAATCACAGGGTCTGGGGCCAACGTCCTGACTTTC. V and J are TRBV7-3 and TRBJ2-6; D may be TRBD1 (6 bases). Germline V gene data show CDR1 as SGHTA and CDR2 as FQGTGA. V was trimmed by 1 base and J by 1 base, leaving 8 bases between them. CDR3 size: 16 residues.

The count of this clone is one. The rearrangement uses TRBV10-3 and TRBJ2-7; 12 nucleotides align to TRBD2. The CDR3 consists of 15 residues. J lost 1 base, V lost 7 bases, and 5 bases had no gene match. The germline gives CDR1 ENHRY, CDR2 SYGVKD. The CDR3 DNA is TGTGCCATCATTAAGACTAGCGGGGGATCCTACGAGCAGTACTTC. Encoded protein: CAIIKTSGGSYEQYF.

The chain combines TRBV4-1 with TRBJ2-1, with TRBD2 matching over 7 bases. Germline trimming cut 1 base from V and 6 bases from J; bases unmatched to any gene: 6. Germline V CDR1 and CDR2: MGHRA, YSYEKL. The CDR3 spans 15 residues. The CDR3 sequence: CASSQARASGNEQFF. CDR3 coding DNA: TGCGCCAGCAGCCAAGCTCGAGCTAGCGGCAATGAGCAGTTCTTC.

J is TRBJ2-3 and V is TRBV5-1; D may be TRBD2 (5 bases). Germline CDR1 reads SGHRS; CDR2 reads YFSETQ. CDR3 size: 12 residues. Trimming took 5 bases from V and 6 from J, leaving 10 bases between them. The DNA of the CDR3 is TGCGCCAGCAGGTTTAGCGACGATACGCAGTATTTT. It specifies CASRFSDDTQYF.

The chain employs TRBV2 and TRBJ2-2; D possibly corresponds to TRBD1 (5 bases). This CDR3 is built from 14 residues. Germline lookup yields CDR1 SNHLY and CDR2 FYNNEI. V shed 3 bases and J shed 2 bases, with 7 bases lying between them. CDR3 in DNA: TGTGCCAGCAGTGAGGGGCCTAACACCGGGGAGCTGTTTTTT. Its protein is CASSEGPNTGELFF.

The rearrangement uses TRBV14 and TRBJ2-2, with D possibly matching TRBD1 (5 bases). CDR1 is SGHDN and CDR2 is FVKESK in the germline V gene. The CDR3 contains 15 residues. Trimming stripped 4 bases from V and 1 base from J, with 10 bases between. The CDR3 reads CASSPRTGNTGELFF. CDR3 bases: TGTGCCAGCAGCCCCCGCACAGGGAACACCGGGGAGCTGTTTTTT.

This clone was picked up one time. The rearrangement links TRBV18 to TRBJ1-2; the D gene is possibly TRBD1 (6 bases). Deletions cut 0 bases from V and 1 base from J, with 9 bases between. Germline lookup yields CDR1 KGHSH and CDR2 LQKENI. This CDR3 has 15 residues. The CDR3 region is CASSPPTGNNYGYTF. DNA of the CDR3: TGTGCCAGCTCACCACCTACAGGGAATAACTATGGCTACACCTTC.

The rearrangement uses TRBV11-2 and TRBJ1-5; maybe TRBD1 (5 bases). Germline-derived CDR1 and CDR2 are SGHAT and FQNNGV. Between the trimmed V and J ends, which lost 4 bases and 3 bases, there was a span of 10 bases. The CDR3 loop spans 14 amino acids. CDR3 bases: TGTGCCAGCAGCTGGGGAGGGGACAATCAGCCCCAGCATTTT. Encoded protein: CASSWGGDNQPQHF.